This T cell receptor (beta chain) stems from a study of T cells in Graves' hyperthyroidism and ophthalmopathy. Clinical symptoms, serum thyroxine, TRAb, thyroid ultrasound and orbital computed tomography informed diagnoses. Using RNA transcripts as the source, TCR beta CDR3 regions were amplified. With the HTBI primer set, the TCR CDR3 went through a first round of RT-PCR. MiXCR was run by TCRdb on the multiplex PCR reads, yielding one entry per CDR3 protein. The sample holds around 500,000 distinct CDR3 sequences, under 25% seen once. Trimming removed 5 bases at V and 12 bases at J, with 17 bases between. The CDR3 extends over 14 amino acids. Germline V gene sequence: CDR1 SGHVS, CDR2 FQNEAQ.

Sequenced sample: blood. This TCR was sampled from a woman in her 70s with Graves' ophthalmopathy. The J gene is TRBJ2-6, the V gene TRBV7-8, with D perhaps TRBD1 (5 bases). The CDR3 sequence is CASSPAARQGVLTF. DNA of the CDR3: TGTGCCAGCAGCCCCGCAGCAAGGCAGGGCGTCCTGACTTTC.